This passage covers 3 T cell receptor beta chains from one sample sequenced in a study of beta chain features in type 1 diabetes. General study results and limits: Within each of all four CD4+ subsets, Type 1 diabetes patients had TCRB CDR3s that were moderately but significantly shorter.

Their cognate antigens are unknown. Every isolated RNA sample was fully reverse transcribed, so sequencing captured expressed TCRB transcripts. Libraries were prepared by immunoSEQ multiplex PCR; TCRdb keeps only in-frame clonotypes and omits some of them. The sample includes 300,000 to 350,000 clones, over 7% seen only once; the top ten take more than 0.8%. Specimen: central memory CD4+ T cells from blood. These receptors all come from a man under 40 with type 1 diabetes.

This clone was seen a few times. One end of the junction varies from germline; a read error may be responsible. The CDR3 DNA sequence: TGTGCTAGCAGCTTATCACAGGATTCACCCCTCCACTTT. Its protein product is CASSLSQDSPLHF. The chain links TRBV7-7 to TRBJ1-6; D may be TRBD1 (5 bases). CDR1 and CDR2 (germline): SSHAT, FNYEAQ (reference sequence). The CDR3 contains 13 residues.

V and J are TRBV30 and TRBJ1-2; weak D call: TRBD1 (6 bases). CDR1 and CDR2 from the germline V gene are GTSNPN and SVGIG (reference sequence). The V end lost 8 bases, the J end lost 8 bases, and 18 bases lay between the germline ends. The CDR3 is 12 amino acids. In DNA, the CDR3 is TGTGCCGTTTCACAGGGAGTGGGAGGCTACACCTTC. Translation gives CAVSQGVGGYTF.

This clone was seen more than once but under ten times. Other nucleotide sequences from this sample produce the same CDR3. The chain links TRBV29-1 to TRBJ1-1; D unresolved. CDR3 length: 12 amino acids. V lost 4 bases to trimming and J lost 2 bases, with 8 bases between them. The germline V gene has CDR1 SQVTM and CDR2 ANQGSEA. The CDR3 DNA follows: TGCAGCGTTGGTCGGGGTAACACTGAAGCTTTCTTT. Translated, it gives CSVGRGNTEAFF.